This T cell receptor (beta chain) was obtained from a study of T-cell memory formation after mild COVID-19. Overall study: Among the donors, TCR clusters were largely specific to each donor.

This clonotype was seen only a few times. Its antigen is as yet unknown. Findings of the study overall: The main location of contracting CD4+ clones was CM and EM, and that of contracting CD8+ clones was EMRA.

TCRdb processed the 5' RACE reads anew with MiXCR; each CDR3 protein has one entry. The top ten hold approximately 20% of the sample, which has about 400,000 distinct CDR3 sequences, approximately 15% seen once. Unmatched junction bases numbered 7, after V lost 8 bases and J lost 4 bases. CDR1 and CDR2 (germline): SEHNR, FQNEAQ (reference sequence). CDR3 length equals 13 residues. This TCR was sampled from a man aged 18 to 29 who had mild COVID-19 (a few samples of this study predate the infection). Cell type and time point are not known. Input material: PBMCs or a T cell subset sorted from them (not recorded which). The chain has TRBV7-9 and TRBJ2-5; 7 nucleotides agree with TRBD1. CDR3 bases: TGTGCCAGCTTACAGGGGCCGCTAGAGACCCAGTACTTC. Protein: CASLQGPLETQYF. Using reference TRBV7-9 and TRBJ2-5 for the parts outside the CDR3, the full variable domain is DTGVSQNPRHKITKRGQNVTFRCDPISEHNRLYWYRQTLGQGPEFLTYFQNEAQLEKSRLLSDRFSAERPKGSFSTLEIQRTEQGDSAMYLCASLQGPLETQYFGPGTRLLVL.